A selection of T cell receptor beta chains follows, all from one sample in a study of OX40 agonist ivuxolimab in advanced cancers. Measured with immunoSEQ multiplex PCR; TCRdb has only the in-frame clones, and not every one. The sample consists of some 140,000 clones, about 92% of them appearing once. Sequencing was performed on CD4+ or CD8+ T cells sorted from blood, taken in a trial of the OX40 agonist ivuxolimab. These receptors all come from an adult with an advanced solid tumor such as melanoma, head and neck, liver or kidney cancer. The CDR3 runs from the conserved cysteine through the conserved F or W. D genes are given only for firm matches. Expanded clones are given a class, and other clones once, few, many or no size at all.

D	size	V	J	CDR3	DNA
NA	NA	TRBV4-2	TRBJ2-3	CASRRAASTDTQYF	TGTGCCAGCAGAAGGGCCGCTAGCACAGATACGCAGTATTTT
NA	NA	TRBV7-2	TRBJ1-5	CASSLEGSGTRQPQHF	TGTGCCAGCAGCTTAGAAGGTTCCGGGACAAGACAGCCCCAGCATTTT
TRBD2	NA	TRBV6-6	TRBJ2-5	CASRRTSGETQYF	TGTGCCAGCAGGCGGACTAGCGGAGAGACCCAGTACTTC
NA	NA	TRBV29-1	TRBJ2-7	CSVDGQHNYEQYF	TGCAGCGTTGATGGACAACACAACTACGAGCAGTACTTC
TRBD1	NA	TRBV4-2	TRBJ2-5	CASSDRQGGQETQYF	TGTGCCAGCAGCGATCGACAGGGTGGCCAAGAGACCCAGTACTTC
NA	few	TRBV4-2	TRBJ1-5	CASSQGQGTSGNQPQHF	TGTGCCAGCAGCCAAGGGCAGGGGACCAGCGGCAATCAGCCCCAGCATTTT
NA	NA	TRBV7-2	TRBJ1-5	CASSLLAGVNQPQHF	TGTGCCAGCAGCTTACTGGCAGGGGTCAATCAGCCCCAGCATTTT
NA	NA	TRBV28	TRBJ2-5	CASSQGGIQETQYF	TGTGCCAGCAGCCAAGGGGGGATACAAGAGACCCAGTACTTC
NA	NA	TRBV4-1	TRBJ2-1	CASSHPARDNEQFF	TGCGCCAGCAGCCATCCCGCCCGGGACAATGAGCAGTTCTTC
NA	NA	TRBV10-3	TRBJ1-2	CAINRDTHPGYTF	TGTGCCATCAACCGGGACACCCACCCTGGCTACACCTTC
TRBD2	NA	TRBV9	TRBJ2-3	CASSVRGDTDTQYF	TGTGCCAGCAGCGTCCGGGGGGACACAGATACGCAGTATTTT
TRBD2	NA	TRBV15	TRBJ2-1	CATSGHSGGSDEQFF	TGTGCCACCAGCGGGCATAGCGGGGGTTCTGATGAGCAGTTCTTC
NA	NA	TRBV25-1	TRBJ1-4	CASTTHRAREKLFF	TGTGCCAGCACCACTCACAGGGCCCGAGAAAAACTGTTTTTT
NA	once	TRBV7-3	TRBJ2-3	CASSLETVTDTQYF	TGTGCCAGCAGCTTAGAAACAGTCACAGATACGCAGTATTTT
NA	NA	TRBV14	TRBJ2-1	CASSDGLERSYNEQFF	TGTGCCAGCAGCGACGGCTTAGAACGGTCCTACAATGAGCAGTTCTTC
NA	NA	TRBV5-1	TRBJ2-2	CASSYQGGWGTGELFF	TGCGCCAGCAGCTACCAAGGGGGTTGGGGCACCGGGGAGCTGTTTTTT
NA	NA	TRBV27	TRBJ2-5	CASSTWVGETQYF	TGTGCCAGCTCCACGTGGGTGGGAGAGACCCAGTACTTC
NA	NA	TRBV7-2	TRBJ2-3	CASRSTPTLVSDTQYF	TGTGCCAGCAGATCTACCCCGACTCTAGTCTCAGATACGCAGTATTTT
NA	NA	TRBV7-2	TRBJ2-6	CASSPRGTGANVLTF	TGTGCCAGCAGCCCGAGGGGTACAGGGGCCAACGTCCTGACTTTC
TRBD2	NA	TRBV12-5	TRBJ2-7	CASGLVGGSDEQYF	TGTGCTAGTGGTTTGGTGGGAGGGTCCGACGAGCAGTACTTC
NA	once	TRBV5-1	TRBJ1-2	CASSPGLGGLDGYTF	TGCGCCAGCAGCCCCGGACTGGGGGGATTGGATGGCTACACCTTC
TRBD1	once	TRBV4-1	TRBJ2-7	CASSQVPVDRDSYEQYF	TGCGCCAGCAGCCAAGTCCCAGTGGACAGGGACTCCTACGAGCAGTACTTC
TRBD1	NA	TRBV6-6	TRBJ1-1	CASSRRDRGIAEAFF	TGTGCCAGCAGCAGACGAGACAGGGGGATAGCTGAAGCTTTCTTT
NA	NA	TRBV19	TRBJ1-2	CASSPAGRRLLYEGYTF	TGTGCCAGTAGTCCCGCGGGGAGACGCCTTCTCTATGAGGGCTACACCTTC
NA	NA	TRBV20-1	TRBJ2-1	CSGSNYNEQFF	TGCAGTGGGTCAAACTACAATGAGCAGTTCTTC
NA	NA	TRBV7-2	TRBJ2-1	CASSLSGREQFF	TGTGCCAGCAGCTTATCGGGACGTGAGCAGTTCTTC
NA	once	TRBV4-2	TRBJ2-1	CASSLDSGGTNRLYEQFF	TGTGCCAGCAGCTTAGATTCGGGCGGGACGAACCGCCTTTATGAGCAGTTCTTC
NA	NA	TRBV9	TRBJ1-1	CASSEQSMNTEAFF	TGTGCCAGCAGCGAACAGAGCATGAACACTGAAGCTTTCTTT
NA	NA	TRBV4-1	TRBJ2-7	CASSQGWGPTPTYEQYF	TGCGCCAGCAGCCAAGGTTGGGGACCGACGCCGACCTACGAGCAGTACTTC
NA	NA	TRBV10-3	TRBJ1-1	CAISGGGEAFF	TGTGCCATCAGTGGGGGGGGTGAAGCTTTCTTT
NA	NA	TRBV20-1	TRBJ1-4	CGGWVNEKLFF	TGCGGCGGGTGGGTAAATGAAAAACTGTTTTTT
NA	NA	TRBV23-1	TRBJ2-1	CASEPGPTIDNYNEQFF	TGCGCCAGCGAACCGGGACCGACGATCGACAACTACAATGAGCAGTTCTTC
TRBD1	NA	TRBV11-2	TRBJ1-2	CASSLKWAGGDGYTF	TGTGCCAGCAGCTTAAAATGGGCAGGGGGCGATGGCTACACCTTC
NA	NA	TRBV2	TRBJ1-6	CASKQAPGGNSPLHF	TGTGCCAGCAAACAGGCCCCAGGAGGGAATTCACCCCTCCACTTT
NA	NA	TRBV2	TRBJ1-5	CASSEETDQPQHF	TGTGCCAGCAGTGAAGAAACAGATCAGCCCCAGCATTTT
NA	NA	TRBV7-9	TRBJ1-4	CASSLWSDPNEKLFF	TGTGCCAGCAGCTTATGGTCAGATCCGAATGAAAAACTGTTTTTT
TRBD1	NA	TRBV4-3	TRBJ1-2	CASSRHPTGERRASYGYTF	TGCGCCAGCAGCCGACACCCGACAGGGGAGAGACGGGCCAGCTATGGCTACACCTTC
NA	once	TRBV9	TRBJ1-2	CASSSRGRGAAYGYTF	TGTGCCAGCAGCTCCAGAGGGAGGGGGGCAGCGTATGGCTACACCTTC
NA	NA	TRBV30	TRBJ1-5	CAWSGNTQITYSNQPQHF	TGTGCCTGGAGTGGAAACACACAAATCACCTATAGCAATCAGCCCCAGCATTTT
TRBD1	NA	TRBV18	TRBJ2-3	CASSRPSGGWGTDTQYF	TGTGCCAGCTCACGACCCTCAGGGGGCTGGGGCACAGATACGCAGTATTTT
TRBD1	NA	TRBV5-1	TRBJ2-7	CASSRSGTGSYEQYF	TGCGCCAGCAGCCGGTCCGGGACAGGCTCCTACGAGCAGTACTTC
NA	NA	TRBV6-6	TRBJ2-7	CASRVPRGIWYEQYF	TGTGCCAGCAGAGTCCCTCGGGGGATCTGGTACGAGCAGTACTTC
NA	NA	TRBV9	TRBJ1-3	CASSVGRDSGNTIYF	TGTGCCAGCAGCGTAGGGAGGGACTCTGGAAACACCATATATTTT
NA	NA	TRBV30	TRBJ1-2	CAWSVPGLIYGYTF	TGTGCCTGGAGTGTCCCTGGACTGATCTATGGCTACACCTTC
NA	NA	TRBV28	TRBJ1-1	CASSMRAIEAFF	TGTGCCAGCAGTATGCGAGCTATCGAGGCTTTCTTT
TRBD1	once	TRBV4-3	TRBJ1-1	CASSLPQGRSAFF	TGCGCCAGCAGCCTTCCACAGGGGAGATCAGCTTTCTTT
NA	NA	TRBV7-8	TRBJ2-3	CASVSGLPGDTQYF	TGTGCCAGCGTCTCGGGACTTCCCGGGGATACGCAGTATTTT
TRBD1	NA	TRBV19	TRBJ2-3	CASSIVGGTGSASTDTQYF	TGTGCCAGTAGTATAGTTGGTGGGACAGGATCCGCGAGCACAGATACGCAGTATTTT
NA	NA	TRBV28	TRBJ1-4	CASVSGNEKLFF	TGTGCCAGCGTTTCGGGGAATGAAAAACTGTTTTTT
NA	once	TRBV9	TRBJ2-5	CASSVVPGPAGETQYF	TGTGCCAGCAGCGTAGTCCCGGGACCGGCGGGGGAGACCCAGTACTTC
TRBD2	NA	TRBV9	TRBJ2-5	CASSDGRTSGGFETQYF	TGTGCCAGCAGCGATGGCAGGACTAGCGGGGGGTTTGAGACCCAGTACTTC
NA	NA	TRBV10-1	TRBJ1-1	CASSDDRTEAFF	TGCGCCAGCAGTGATGACAGGACTGAAGCTTTCTTT
NA	NA	TRBV18	TRBJ2-4	CASSPPVALAKNIQYF	TGTGCCAGCTCACCCCCCGTGGCGCTAGCCAAAAACATTCAGTACTTC
TRBD2	once	TRBV7-2	TRBJ2-7	CASSLSGGWEQYF	TGTGCCAGCAGCCTAAGCGGGGGTTGGGAGCAGTACTTC
TRBD1	NA	TRBV10-3	TRBJ1-5	CAIGQGLISNQPQHF	TGTGCCATAGGACAGGGATTGATTAGCAATCAGCCCCAGCATTTT
TRBD2	once	TRBV4-3	TRBJ2-7	CASSQEPLAGAYEQYF	TGCGCCAGCAGCCAAGAACCGCTAGCGGGGGCCTACGAGCAGTACTTC
NA	NA	TRBV7-9	TRBJ1-2	CASSFVGVTGYGYTF	TGTGCCAGCAGCTTCGTCGGGGTGACAGGCTATGGCTACACCTTC
TRBD2	NA	TRBV6-5	TRBJ2-3	CASSYSMWEGRYF	TGTGCCAGCAGTTACTCGATGTGGGAGGGCCGATATTTT
NA	once	TRBV7-6	TRBJ2-5	CASSPSPGGVLQETQYF	TGTGCCAGCAGCCCCTCTCCGGGGGGCGTCCTCCAAGAGACCCAGTACTTC
NA	NA	TRBV14	TRBJ2-1	CASSHGGIYNEQFF	TGTGCCAGCAGCCATGGGGGAATCTACAATGAGCAGTTCTTC